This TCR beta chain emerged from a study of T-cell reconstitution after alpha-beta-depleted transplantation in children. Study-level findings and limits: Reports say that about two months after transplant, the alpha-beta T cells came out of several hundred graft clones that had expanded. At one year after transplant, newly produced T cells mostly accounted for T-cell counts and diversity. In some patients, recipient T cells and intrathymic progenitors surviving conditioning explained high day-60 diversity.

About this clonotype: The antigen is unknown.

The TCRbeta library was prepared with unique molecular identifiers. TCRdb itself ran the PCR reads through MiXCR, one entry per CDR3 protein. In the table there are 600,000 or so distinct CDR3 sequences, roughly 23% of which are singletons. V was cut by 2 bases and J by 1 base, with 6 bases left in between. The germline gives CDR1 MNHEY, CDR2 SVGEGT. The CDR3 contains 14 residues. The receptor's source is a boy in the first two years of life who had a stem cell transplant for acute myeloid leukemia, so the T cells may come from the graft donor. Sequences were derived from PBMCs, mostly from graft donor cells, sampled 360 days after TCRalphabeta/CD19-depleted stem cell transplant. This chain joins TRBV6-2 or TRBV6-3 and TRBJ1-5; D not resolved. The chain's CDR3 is CASSYAGSNQPQHF. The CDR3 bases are TGTGCCAGCAGTTACGCAGGAAGCAATCAGCCCCAGCATTTT.